This T cell receptor beta chain was captured in a study of cytomegalovirus exposure and HLA in healthy donors. Looking at the study overall: An early release of data contained tens of millions of unique TCRs, which came from HLA-typed donors. Findings and caveats of the study: HLA allele associations emerged for around 15,000 TCR beta sequences in a later analysis, at 0.05 false discovery rate. Segments of the TCR beta V type were, in most cases, productive about 90% or about 30% of the time in an earlier analysis.

The CDR3 extends over 15 amino acids. Looked up from germline, CDR1 is MDHEN and CDR2 is SYDVKM. V was trimmed by 4 bases and J by 0 bases, leaving 10 bases between them. Turning to this clone: The antigen is undetermined.

The PCR made use of 60 Vbeta and 13 Jbeta primers. Clones were sequenced by immunoSEQ multiplex PCR, and TCRdb holds only the in-frame ones, with some missing. The record lists 130,000 or so clones, of which the ten most abundant hold about 2.2%. The clonotype originates from a woman aged 18-29 years in good health and CMV-seronegative. The sequenced sample consisted of PBMCs. The chain has TRBV28 and TRBJ1-5; D is possibly TRBD1 (6 bases). The CDR3 is CASSSWTVSNQPQHF. CDR3 DNA: TGTGCCAGCAGTTCATGGACAGTTAGCAATCAGCCCCAGCATTTT.